This TCR beta chain was observed in a study of cytomegalovirus exposure and HLA in healthy donors (dated by TCRdb to between 2016 and 2019). About the full investigation: The 666 repertoires of the first cohort and the 120 validation repertoires were produced on the same platform, according to a later analysis. The study was designed to test whether signatures of past pathogen exposure could be identified by cataloging public T cell receptors. Along with the approximately 620-subject first cohort, a separate validation cohort of more than 90 different subjects was used. The study combined high-throughput TCR immunosequencing, statistical association of individual TCRs with disease status, and machine learning to predict cytomegalovirus infection status.

Inclusive of the bounding cysteine and phenylalanine, the CDR3 is 15 residues long. Just the 45-base CDR3 DNA is kept, in frame starting at base 1. Compared with germline, V lacks 2 bases and J lacks 12 bases; bases without a gene match: 15. Per the germline V gene, SGHRS is the CDR1 and YFSETQ is the CDR2. The donors were included in the validation cohort of 130 or so subjects, a group kept apart from the roughly 610-subject first cohort. Notes on this clone: Its antigen is still unknown. No base quality information exists; no much larger clone differs at one position.

Library preparation employed the immunoSEQ multiplex PCR assay. The paper's processing steps were these. A statistical classification framework was built to diagnose cytomegalovirus status from the catalog of TCR beta chain sequences. The table comes from immuneACCESS by way of TCRdb, which keeps in-frame sequences with V and J called. Part of the clones is missing from these tables; in studies checked, under half for an unresolved V gene and the rest for unknown reasons. The V and J calls and clone size were taken over from that table, and D and trimming were inferred from the DNA. Here the sample has 220,000 or so clones; approximately 87% occur a single time. 5.5% to 7% of the sample goes to the ten largest clones. The investigation overall reported the following: A later analysis found that TCRs clustered in the first cohort also tended to co-occur in the roughly 120 validation repertoires, with 90% to 95% of cluster scores above 0. A later analysis lacked HLA typing for the validation cohort, so it scored co-occurrence in that cohort across all 110 or so repertoires. The study listed 164 TCR beta chains as associated with cytomegalovirus. Cytomegalovirus status was reported to be diagnosed by the classifier with high specificity and sensitivity in both the original and validation cohorts. While some public TCRs were present in many individuals, most TCR sequences turned up only very rarely across donors. A few of the identified cytomegalovirus-associated TCR beta chains were confirmed in vitro to be specific for cytomegalovirus antigens. According to the authors, the approach could potentially be generalized to other disease states and immunological phenotypes.

The chain joins TRBV5-1 to TRBJ1-1; 8 of the junction bases match TRBD1. The sequencing sample was made of PBMCs. The sequence derives from a woman aged 18 to 35 in good health and CMV-seronegative. DNA sequence: TGCGCCAGCAGCTTCACGACCGGACAGGGAACACTTCCTTTCTTT. Its protein is CASSFTTGQGTLPFF.